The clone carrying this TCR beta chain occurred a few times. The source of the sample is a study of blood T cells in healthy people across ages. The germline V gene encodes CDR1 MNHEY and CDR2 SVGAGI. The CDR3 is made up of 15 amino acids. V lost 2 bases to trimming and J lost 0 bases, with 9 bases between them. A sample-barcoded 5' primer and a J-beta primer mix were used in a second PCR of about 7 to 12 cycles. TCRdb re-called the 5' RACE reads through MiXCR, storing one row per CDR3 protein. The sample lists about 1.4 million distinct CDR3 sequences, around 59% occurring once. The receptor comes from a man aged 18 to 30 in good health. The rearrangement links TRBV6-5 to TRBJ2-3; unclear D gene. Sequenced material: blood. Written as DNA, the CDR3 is TGTGCCAGCAGTTACAACCGGTTTAGCACAGATACGCAGTATTTT. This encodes CASSYNRFSTDTQYF.